A selection of T cell receptor beta chains follows, all from one sample in a study of post-analysis software for immune sequencing data. MiXCR was run by TCRdb on the PCR reads, yielding one entry per CDR3 protein. The table includes around 260,000 distinct CDR3 sequences, 35% to 40% detected once. Sequenced: blood. These TCRs come from a girl aged 5 to 17 with multiple sclerosis. Both conserved end residues are part of each CDR3. D genes are given only for firm matches. Rows may omit the clone size; those that give it use once, few, many or a size class.

j_call,d_call,v_call,clone_size,cdr3_nt,cdr3_aa
TRBJ1-6,-,TRBV20-1,many,TGCAGTGCTAGAGATGACAAGCCGGTCGAATCACCCCTCCACTTT,CSARDDKPVESPLHF
TRBJ2-1,-,TRBV7-2,many,TGTGCCAGCAGCCCGGTCGGCTCCTACAATGAGCAGTTCTTC,CASSPVGSYNEQFF
TRBJ2-2,TRBD1,TRBV5-1,-,TGCGCCAGCAGCTCCGGGACAGGGGGCTTCACCGGGGAGCTGTTTTTT,CASSSGTGGFTGELFF
TRBJ2-3,TRBD2,TRBV7-2,many,TGTGCCAGCACCCTAACTAGCGGAGCTAGCACAGATACGCAGTATTTT,CASTLTSGASTDTQYF
TRBJ1-4,-,TRBV6-5,many,TGTGCCAGCAGAGGCTTTGCAACTAATGAAAAACTGTTTTTT,CASRGFATNEKLFF
TRBJ1-1,-,TRBV12-3/TRBV12-4,-,TGTGCCGGCAGCTTTTCACAGGGTGAAGCTTTCTTT,CAGSFSQGEAFF
TRBJ2-3,-,TRBV5-5,few,TGTGCCAGCAGCTCTGGACGGATCCTTACAGATACGCAGTATTTT,CASSSGRILTDTQYF
TRBJ1-6,-,TRBV20-1,few,TGCAGTGCGCCCCACCCGGATAATTCACCCCTCCACTTT,CSAPHPDNSPLHF
TRBJ2-3,TRBD2,TRBV5-8,many,TGTGCCAGCAGTCGGACTAGCGGGGGGGCCACAGATACGCAGTATTTT,CASSRTSGGATDTQYF
TRBJ1-6,-,TRBV6-6,-,TGTGCCAGCAGTTACGAGGGTAATAATTCACCCCTCCACTTT,CASSYEGNNSPLHF
TRBJ2-5,-,TRBV7-9,-,TGTGCCAGCAGCTTAGGAGGTTCGGGGGGACACATACAAGAGACCCAGTACTTC,CASSLGGSGGHIQETQYF
TRBJ2-7,TRBD2,TRBV4-1,-,TGCGCCAGCAGTCTACTAGCGGGATGGACCTACGAGCAGTACTTC,CASSLLAGWTYEQYF
TRBJ2-5,-,TRBV28,-,TGTGCCAGCAGTCTGGGTGGAAGGGGAACTCAAGAGACCCAGTACTTC,CASSLGGRGTQETQYF
TRBJ2-2,TRBD1,TRBV29-1,few,TGCAGCGTCGGGACAGGATTGAACACCGGGGAGCTGTTTTTT,CSVGTGLNTGELFF
TRBJ2-7,-,TRBV7-2,-,TGTGCCAGCAGCTTAAGGAGCAGGGGGGACGAGCAGTACTTC,CASSLRSRGDEQYF
TRBJ2-7,-,TRBV7-9,many,TGTGCCAGCAGCTTAGGGAGTGTAGCCTCCTACGAGCAGTACTTC,CASSLGSVASYEQYF
TRBJ1-1,-,TRBV19,-,TGTGCCAGTAGAGACCCGGGAGGGACCGAGAACACTGAAGCTTTCTTT,CASRDPGGTENTEAFF
TRBJ2-4,TRBD2,TRBV7-2,many,TGTGCCAGCAGCTTAGCGGGGACGGGAGGGCCGGCGGACATTCAGTACTTC,CASSLAGTGGPADIQYF
TRBJ1-1,-,TRBV4-1,-,TGCGCCAGCAGCCAAGCGACCACCCTGGGTACTGAAGCTTTCTTT,CASSQATTLGTEAFF
TRBJ2-3,TRBD1,TRBV14,few,TGTGCCAGCAGCTTGACAGGGGGCAACAGCGTAAGCCGGACGGATACGCAGTATTTT,CASSLTGGNSVSRTDTQYF
TRBJ1-6,TRBD1,TRBV27,many,TGTGCCAGCAGTTTATCGACAGGGTATAATTCACCCCTCCACTTT,CASSLSTGYNSPLHF
TRBJ2-1,TRBD1,TRBV10-1,many,TGCGCCAGCAGTTTTACAGGGGCCGCCGGTGAGCAGTTCTTC,CASSFTGAAGEQFF
TRBJ2-1,-,TRBV6-2/TRBV6-3,-,TGTGCCAGCAAAGCCTCATCCAATGAGCAGTTCTTC,CASKASSNEQFF
TRBJ2-7,TRBD1,TRBV27,-,TGTGCCAGCAGTAGCGCCGGGACAGGAGTTTACGAGCAGTACTTC,CASSSAGTGVYEQYF
TRBJ2-3,-,TRBV5-1,many,TGCGCCAGCAGCTTGCAGGAAGATACGCAGTATTTT,CASSLQEDTQYF
TRBJ1-2,-,TRBV20-1,many,TGCAGTGCCCCAGGGGACTATGGCTACACCTTC,CSAPGDYGYTF
TRBJ2-1,-,TRBV5-1,-,TGCGCCAGCAGGCCCTCCGGGCAGGGGGGAATCAATGAGCAGTTCTTC,CASRPSGQGGINEQFF
TRBJ1-5,-,TRBV28,few,TGTGCCAGCAGTGATTCGGGAGGGTATAGCAATCAGCCCCAGCATTTT,CASSDSGGYSNQPQHF
TRBJ1-1,-,TRBV4-3,-,TGCGCCAGCAGCCAAGAGGGGGCGTATTCTGAAGCTTTCTTT,CASSQEGAYSEAFF
TRBJ1-6,-,TRBV12-3/TRBV12-4,few,TGTGCCACCATTAAACGTTCACCCCTCCACTTT,CATIKRSPLHF
TRBJ2-1,TRBD2,TRBV27,few,TGTGCCAGCGCTAGCGGGGAGCGAGGGGAGCAGTTCTTC,CASASGERGEQFF
TRBJ2-3,-,TRBV7-2,few,TGTGCCAGCAGGATTGCGGGGGCGAGGGGTACGCAGTATTTT,CASRIAGARGTQYF
TRBJ2-7,TRBD2,TRBV4-1,-,TGCGCCAGCAGCCAAGACCCCGGGACTAGCGGGAACTACGAGCAGTACTTC,CASSQDPGTSGNYEQYF
TRBJ2-1,-,TRBV11-3,few,TGTGCCAGCAGCTCTCACCACAATGAGCAGTTCTTC,CASSSHHNEQFF
TRBJ1-6,-,TRBV11-2,few,TGTGCCGGCGGCGGGCAGGGGCCTTCACCCCTCCACTTT,CAGGGQGPSPLHF
TRBJ1-2,-,TRBV20-1,many,TGCAGTGCTACCCTCGAGGTGGGGGGCTCCTATGGCTACACCTTC,CSATLEVGGSYGYTF
TRBJ2-5,-,TRBV4-1,many,TGCGCCAGCAGCCACGACTCCGGACTCACAAAAGAGACCCAGTACTTC,CASSHDSGLTKETQYF
TRBJ2-3,-,TRBV5-6,-,TGTGCCAGCAAGCTGTGGGGCACAGATACGCAGTATTTT,CASKLWGTDTQYF
TRBJ2-1,-,TRBV5-1,few,TGCGCCAGCAGCTGGTCGTTCGCCCGAAAAGGCTCCAATGAGCAGTTCTTC,CASSWSFARKGSNEQFF
TRBJ1-1,-,TRBV20-1,-,TGCAGTGCGACTTCAGGGGACTTTAGCACTGAAGCTTTCTTT,CSATSGDFSTEAFF
TRBJ1-2,-,TRBV29-1,many,TGCAGCGTTGGCCCCGGCGTGGCAGGCCACACCTTC,CSVGPGVAGHTF
TRBJ2-5,TRBD2,TRBV15,many,TGTGCCACCAGCAGAGGAGCCGGACTAGCGGAAGAGACCCAGTACTTC,CATSRGAGLAEETQYF
TRBJ2-7,TRBD2,TRBV5-1,few,TGCGCCAGCAGCTTGAGCGGGGAGTCCCACGAGCAGTACTTC,CASSLSGESHEQYF
TRBJ2-1,-,TRBV7-2,few,TGTGCCAGCAGCTTAGCCCAGGGAACCTACAATGAGCAGTTCTTC,CASSLAQGTYNEQFF
TRBJ2-1,-,TRBV12-3/TRBV12-4,many,TGTGCCAGCAGTTTAACTCGAACCCAGTTCTTC,CASSLTRTQFF
TRBJ1-1,-,TRBV7-2,few,TGTGCCAGCAGCTGGGGGAAAAACAGGAGGACTGAAGCTTTCTTT,CASSWGKNRRTEAFF
TRBJ2-5,-,TRBV9,many,TGTGCCAGCAGCGTAGCCGCAGGTCTACGGGAGACCCAGTACTTC,CASSVAAGLRETQYF
TRBJ2-3,-,TRBV24-1,-,TGTGCCACCAGTGATTTGCAAGGGGGACGGACCACAGATACGCAGTATTTT,CATSDLQGGRTTDTQYF
TRBJ2-1,-,TRBV20-1,few,TGCAGTGCTACCGATAGGGAGCAGTTCTTC,CSATDREQFF
TRBJ1-5,-,TRBV6-5,-,TGTGCCAGCAGTCCGACCTGGACGGGGGATCAGCCCCAGCATTTT,CASSPTWTGDQPQHF
TRBJ2-7,TRBD1,TRBV5-1,-,TGCGCCAGCAGCTTGGCGCCGGGACAGTCTTACGAGCAGTACTTC,CASSLAPGQSYEQYF